The sequence of this T cell receptor beta chain was determined in a study of shared clonotypes between healthy human individuals. Researchers reported that CD8 memory united CD45RO+ cells with CCR7-negative CD45RA+ TemRA cells. CDR1 and CDR2 (germline): LGHNA, YNFKEQ. This CDR3 comprises 15 residues. Trimming shortened V by 4 bases and J by 0 bases, and 11 bases separated the two germline ends. TCRdb's table, derived via immunoSEQ multiplex PCR, lists solely in-frame clones and lacks some. Of some 380,000 clones detected, approximately 96% appear once; the ten largest clones hold less than 0.35%. This clonotype originated in a man younger than 45 in good health. The specimen was memory CD8+ T cells sorted from blood. Subset given: CD45RO+ cells pooled with CCR7-negative TemRA cells. V gene TRBV4-2 combines with J gene TRBJ2-3; D possibly matches TRBD1 or TRBD2 (5 bases each). The CDR3 loop is CASSPRDLSTDTQYF. CDR3 in DNA: TGTGCCAGCAGCCCAAGGGACCTAAGCACAGATACGCAGTATTTT.